Described below is a single T cell receptor (beta chain) sequence and its context. Original analysis: Reference gene primer amplification gave estimated nucleated cell counts. The protocol was immunoSEQ multiplex PCR, while the TCRdb copy is restricted to in-frame clones and leaves out a portion. The V and J calls and clone size are taken from that table; D and trimming were inferred from the DNA. The data show some 230,000 clones, roughly four fifths seen once. The CDR3 loop spans 17 amino acids. V shed 2 bases, J shed 10 bases, and the junction held 10 bases outside the gene matches. The germline CDR1 and CDR2 sequences are LGHNA and YNFKEQ. The record originates from a study of blood T cell repertoires in COVID-19. Study-wide background: The United States, Italy and Spain provided the acute and convalescent COVID-19 samples. T cells, B-cell-depleted T cells, or PBMCs provided the cDNA or gDNA that served as material.

Membership in each cohort depended on participant-reported clinical history. Material for sequencing was PBMCs or T cells enriched from blood (not recorded which). The sequence was obtained from a middle-aged woman with acute COVID-19. The chain recombines TRBV4-2 with TRBJ2-1, with 14 bases matching TRBD2. CDR3 DNA sequence: TGTGCCAGCAGCCAATCCCGGACTAGCGGGGGGAGGGACGAGCAGTTCTTC. Protein sequence: CASSQSRTSGGRDEQFF.